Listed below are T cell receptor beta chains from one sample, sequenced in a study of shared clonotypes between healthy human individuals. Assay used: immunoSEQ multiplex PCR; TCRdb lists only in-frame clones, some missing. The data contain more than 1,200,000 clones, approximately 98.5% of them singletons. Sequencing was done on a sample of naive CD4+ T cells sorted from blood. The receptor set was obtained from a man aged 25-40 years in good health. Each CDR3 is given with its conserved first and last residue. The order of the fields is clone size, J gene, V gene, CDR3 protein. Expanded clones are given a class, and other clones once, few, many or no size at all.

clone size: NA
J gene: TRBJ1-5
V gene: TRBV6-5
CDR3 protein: CASRPLRGRDQPQHF

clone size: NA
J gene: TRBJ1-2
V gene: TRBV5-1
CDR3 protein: CASSFTGGSDYGYTF

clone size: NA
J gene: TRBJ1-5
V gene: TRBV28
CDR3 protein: CASSWDRRSNQPQHF

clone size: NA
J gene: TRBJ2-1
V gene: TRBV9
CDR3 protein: CASSVDLGEQFF

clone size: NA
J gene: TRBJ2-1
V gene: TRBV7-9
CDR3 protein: CLSREAYNEQFF

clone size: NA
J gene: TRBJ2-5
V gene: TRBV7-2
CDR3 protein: CASSHQGMETQYF

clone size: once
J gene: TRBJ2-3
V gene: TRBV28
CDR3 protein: CASGTMSDTQYF

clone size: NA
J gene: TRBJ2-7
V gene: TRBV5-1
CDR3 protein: CASSLGRWDFAYEQYF

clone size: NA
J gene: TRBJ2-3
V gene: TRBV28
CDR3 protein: CASNGPGTDTQYF

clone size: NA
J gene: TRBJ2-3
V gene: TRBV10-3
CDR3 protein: CAIRITDTQYF

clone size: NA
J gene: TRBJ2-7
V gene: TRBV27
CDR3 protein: CASSLLLGTASYEQYF

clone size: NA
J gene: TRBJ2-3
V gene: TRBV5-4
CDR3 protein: CASSQEDTQYF

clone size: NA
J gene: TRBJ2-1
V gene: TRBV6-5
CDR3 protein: CASRLGQGYNEQFF

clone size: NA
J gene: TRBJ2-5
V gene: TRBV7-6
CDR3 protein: CASSLPQAIRGETQYF

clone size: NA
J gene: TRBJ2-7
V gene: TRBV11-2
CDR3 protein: CASSLAVFSGAPYEQYF

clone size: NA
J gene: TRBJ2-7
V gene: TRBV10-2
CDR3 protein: CASKWTSGPYEQYF

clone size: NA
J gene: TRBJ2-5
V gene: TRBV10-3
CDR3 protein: CAISEGRAFSGTQETQYF

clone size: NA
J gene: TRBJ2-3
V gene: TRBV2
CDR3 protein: CASSRQGMDTDTQYF

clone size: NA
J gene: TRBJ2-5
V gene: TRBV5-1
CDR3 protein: CASSSPSGYTSGTQYF

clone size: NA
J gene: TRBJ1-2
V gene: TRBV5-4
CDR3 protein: CASSLEGTGSGYTF

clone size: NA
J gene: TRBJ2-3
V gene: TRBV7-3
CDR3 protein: CASGLSTDTQYF

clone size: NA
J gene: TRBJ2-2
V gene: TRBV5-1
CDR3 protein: CASSKDPAPGELFF

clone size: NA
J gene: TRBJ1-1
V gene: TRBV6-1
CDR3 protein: CASTRRGMNTEAFF

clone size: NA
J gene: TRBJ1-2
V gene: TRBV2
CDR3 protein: CASRPQGARDYGYTF